This TCR beta chain originates from a study of blood T cells in healthy people across ages. Germline V gene data show CDR1 as SQVTM and CDR2 as ANQGSEA. Trimming took off 3 bases at V and 1 base at J, with 12 bases between the two ends. CDR3 length: 14 amino acids. This clonotype came up a few times. The use of a sample-barcoded 5' primer and a J-beta primer mix characterized a second PCR of about 7 to 12 cycles. TCRdb recomputed calls from the 5' RACE reads with MiXCR, one row per CDR3 protein. The table records approximately 800,000 distinct CDR3 sequences, more than 35% of them present only once. V and J are TRBV29-1 and TRBJ2-5; D not resolved. The specimen was blood. The TCR originated in a man aged 80 or over in good health. CDR3 sequence (DNA): TGCAGCGTTGAGCTTAGTAAGGGCCAAGAGACCCAGTACTTC. Translation gives CSVELSKGQETQYF.